Listed below are T cell receptor beta chains from one sample, sequenced in a study of patients and donors after allogeneic stem cell transplantation. Via MiXCR, TCRdb re-called the RT-PCR reads, giving one row per CDR3 protein. This sample has about 410,000 distinct CDR3 sequences, with approximately 16% found just once. Sequenced: blood, either unsorted or a sorted T cell fraction (not recorded which). These TCRs come from a human donor who was either an allogeneic HSCT recipient or a stem cell or donor lymphocyte infusion donor (not recorded which). It is not recorded whose cells these are; they may come from a transplant donor. Both conserved end residues are part of each CDR3. The D gene is left open where the match is weak. A row's size may be missing; if present it is once, few, many or a size class.

V	J	size	D	DNA	CDR3
TRBV4-3	TRBJ2-6	many	-	TGCGCCAGCAGCCAAGATGCGGTAGTCCCTGGGGCCAACGTCCTGACTTTC	CASSQDAVVPGANVLTF
TRBV27	TRBJ2-1	-	-	TGTGCCAGCACCAAAAGGGACAAGGCCTACAATGAGCAGTTCTTC	CASTKRDKAYNEQFF
TRBV27	TRBJ2-1	once	-	TGTGCCAGCAGTCCTACCATCCGGGCTAGAGGGCTTAGTGAGCAGTTCTTC	CASSPTIRARGLSEQFF
TRBV5-6	TRBJ2-5	few	-	TGTGCCAGCAGCAGGACTTTGAAAGAGACCCAGTACTTC	CASSRTLKETQYF
TRBV6-1	TRBJ2-5	-	-	TGTGCCAGCAGGGACAGCGGGCTCCCCCGGGAGACCCAGTACTTC	CASRDSGLPRETQYF
TRBV12-3/TRBV12-4	TRBJ2-3	few	-	TGTGCCAGCAGTCCAGGGGTCAATAGGGACACAGATACGCAGTATTTT	CASSPGVNRDTDTQYF
TRBV29-1	TRBJ2-5	many	-	TGCAGCGTTGCGGAGGGAAGAGAGACCCAGTACTTC	CSVAEGRETQYF
TRBV18	TRBJ1-3	-	-	TGTGCCAGCTCACCGTCGGGGAACTCTGGAAACACCATATATTTT	CASSPSGNSGNTIYF
TRBV5-1	TRBJ2-1	-	-	TGCGCCAGCAGCTTGGTAAACTACAATGAGCAGTTCTTC	CASSLVNYNEQFF
TRBV5-1	TRBJ2-7	few	-	TGCGCCAGCAGCTGGGGGACGGCAAACTACGAGCAGTACTTC	CASSWGTANYEQYF
TRBV6-5	TRBJ1-1	-	-	TGTGCCAGCAGTTCCCACTCGACGGCTTGGGTGAACACTGAAGCTTTCTTT	CASSSHSTAWVNTEAFF
TRBV20-1	TRBJ1-1	-	-	TGCAGTGCTAGAGATGCGGGGGGCACTGAAGCTTTCTTT	CSARDAGGTEAFF
TRBV7-6	TRBJ1-4	-	-	TGTGCCAGCAGCTTAGGTTTGCCATGGGGATCGGATGAAAAACTGTTTTTT	CASSLGLPWGSDEKLFF
TRBV12-3/TRBV12-4	TRBJ1-2	-	-	TGTGCCAGCAGTTTGGGCCTTTCGGTTGGCTACACCTTC	CASSLGLSVGYTF
TRBV5-1	TRBJ1-6	few	TRBD1	TGCGCCAGCAGCCAAACCGGGACAGGGCCTTCACCCCTCCACTTT	CASSQTGTGPSPLHF
TRBV4-3	TRBJ1-2	-	-	TGCGCCAGCAGGAGGTCTAGTCAGGGGTACTATGGCTACACCTTC	CASRRSSQGYYGYTF
TRBV4-3	TRBJ2-7	many	TRBD1	TGCGCCAGCAGCCATTACCAAGGCGGGACAGGGCCCTACGAGCAGTACTTC	CASSHYQGGTGPYEQYF
TRBV30	TRBJ2-3	-	TRBD1	TGTGCCGGAGGACAGGGAGATACGCAGTATTTT	CAGGQGDTQYF
TRBV6-5	TRBJ2-1	few	-	TGTGCCAGCAGTTACTCGCCAGGTTACAATGAGCAGTTCTTC	CASSYSPGYNEQFF
TRBV4-1	TRBJ2-7	few	-	TGCGCCAGCAGCCAAGCTAATCTACAGGGCTACGAGCAGTACTTC	CASSQANLQGYEQYF
TRBV10-3	TRBJ2-1	-	TRBD2	TGTGCCATCAGGACGACTAGCGGGGGGGGATACAATGAGCAGTTCTTC	CAIRTTSGGGYNEQFF
TRBV3-1	TRBJ2-1	-	TRBD2	TGTGCCAGCAGCCAAAGAGTAGGGACTGGCGGGAGTCACAATGAGCAGTTCTTC	CASSQRVGTGGSHNEQFF
TRBV5-1	TRBJ2-3	-	-	TGCGCCAGCAGCTTCAAAGGAGATACGCAGTATTTT	CASSFKGDTQYF
TRBV13	TRBJ1-1	few	-	TGTGCCAGCAGCTTAGATAGGGGTTTAAGCACTGAAGCTTTCTTT	CASSLDRGLSTEAFF
TRBV9	TRBJ2-2	-	TRBD2	TGTGCCAGCAGCGTAGAACCCCTAGCGGCCACCGGGGAGCTGTTTTTT	CASSVEPLAATGELFF
TRBV25-1	TRBJ2-2	-	TRBD2	TGTGCCAGCAGTACTAGCGCCGGGGAGCTGTTTTTT	CASSTSAGELFF
TRBV5-5	TRBJ2-1	few	TRBD1	TGTGCCAGCAGCTTGGTACAGGGGTCCTACAATGAGCAGTTCTTC	CASSLVQGSYNEQFF
TRBV24-1	TRBJ2-1	-	TRBD2	TGTGCCACCAGTGACCTTAGCGGGAGCTCCTACAATGAGCAGTTCTTC	CATSDLSGSSYNEQFF
TRBV5-1	TRBJ2-7	few	TRBD2	TGCGCCAGCAGCCCGTTAGCGGGAGGGCGGAGGGAGCAGTACTTC	CASSPLAGGRREQYF
TRBV20-1	TRBJ2-7	few	-	TGCAGTGCTGGCCACTCCGGGCCGTTCTCCTACGAGCAGTACTTC	CSAGHSGPFSYEQYF
TRBV29-1	TRBJ1-1	many	-	TGCAGCGTTGCCCTAGGGGGGAGCACTGAAGCTTTCTTT	CSVALGGSTEAFF
TRBV4-2	TRBJ1-2	few	TRBD1	TGTGCCAGCAGCCAAGATGGGACAGGGGGCGCTGGCTACACCTTC	CASSQDGTGGAGYTF
TRBV5-6	TRBJ2-7	few	-	TGTGCCAGCAGCTTGAAGGCCTCCTACGAGCAGTACTTC	CASSLKASYEQYF
TRBV29-1	TRBJ2-7	-	-	TGCAGCGTCGCCGGGACTCCCGCCTACGAGCAGTACTTC	CSVAGTPAYEQYF
TRBV9	TRBJ2-3	many	-	TGTGCCAGCAGCGTAGGAGTGGGGACCAGCACAGATACGCAGTATTTT	CASSVGVGTSTDTQYF
TRBV20-1	TRBJ2-3	few	-	TGCAGTGCTATCCGGGCAAAGGGGGCAGATACGCAGTATTTT	CSAIRAKGADTQYF